The 14 T cell receptor beta chains below were found in one sample sequenced in a study of shared clonotypes between healthy human individuals. The repertoire was sequenced with immunoSEQ multiplex PCR; TCRdb's copy has only in-frame clones and lacks some. The sample yields millions of clones, approximately 93% seen once. Sequenced: naive CD4+ T cells from PBMCs. The subset here: CD45RA+ positively selected. Receptors were obtained from a young man in good health. Some clones in this sample may be carry-over from other donors' samples.

Concerning this clone: Other DNA sequences in the same sample also yield this CDR3. This chain links TRBV28 with TRBJ1-2, with no clear D. The germline V gene encodes CDR1 MDHEN and CDR2 SYDVKM. The CDR3 is 12 amino acids. Trimming pared 1 base from V and 8 bases from J, leaving 8 bases between. Written as DNA, the CDR3 is TGTGCCAGCAGTTTATTGGGTAGCGGCTACACCTTC. Protein sequence: CASSLLGSGYTF.

This clone has a single count. The genes are TRBV5-1 and TRBJ2-6; 12 bases agree with TRBD1. V was clipped by 3 bases and J by 10 bases; unmatched bases: 14. The CDR3 is 18 residues long. Per the germline V gene, CDR1 is SGHRS and CDR2 is YFSETQ. CDR3 DNA sequence: TGCGCCAGCAGCTATGGGACAGGGGGCCCCTCTGGGTCAAACGTCCTGACTTTC. Protein sequence: CASSYGTGGPSGSNVLTF. Full variable domain (remainder filled in from reference TRBV5-1 and TRBJ2-6): KAGVTQTPRYLIKTRGQQVTLSCSPISGHRSVSWYQQTPGQGLQFLFEYFSETQRNKGNFPGRFSGRQFSNSRSEMNVSTLELGDSALYLCASSYGTGGPSGSNVLTFGAGSRLTVL.

CDR3 in amino acids: CASSLGDFGPGAFF. In nucleotides, the CDR3 is TGCGCCAGCAGCTTGGGTGACTTCGGCCCAGGGGCTTTCTTT. The rearrangement joins TRBV5-1 to TRBJ1-1; TRBD1 might be the D (5 bases). Germline CDR1 and CDR2: SGHRS and YFSETQ. With 0 bases removed from V and 11 bases from J, the gap between germline ends came to 17 bases. The CDR3 is 14 amino acids.

The J gene is TRBJ2-5, the V gene TRBV6-1; TRBD2 matches at 13 bases. CDR3 length equals 17 residues. CDR1 is MNHNS, CDR2 SASEGT, per germline. Germline trimming cut 3 bases from V and 1 base from J; bases unmatched to any gene: 5. The CDR3 loop is CASSDGTSGNLQETQYF. CDR3 nucleotides: TGTGCCAGCAGTGACGGGACTAGCGGGAATCTCCAAGAGACCCAGTACTTC.

The rearrangement uses TRBV18 and TRBJ1-2; D is perhaps TRBD1 (6 bases). Trimming shortened V by 3 bases and J by 4 bases, and 15 bases separated the two germline ends. This CDR3 spans 15 amino acids. From germline, CDR1 is KGHSH and CDR2 LQKENI. The CDR3 DNA follows: TGTGCCAGCTCACCCAGTACAGGGATTCCCTATGGCTACACCTTC. This translates into CASSPSTGIPYGYTF.

CDR3 coding DNA: TGTGCCAGCAGCTTAATTGGACTAGCTGGGGAGACCCAGTACTTC. It translates to CASSLIGLAGETQYF. The V gene is TRBV11-3, the J gene TRBJ2-5; 8 bases are a match to TRBD2. The germline CDR1 and CDR2 sequences are SGHNT and YENEEA. This CDR3 spans 15 amino acids. The junction had 7 bases not matched to a gene; V was cut back by 2 bases and J by 5 bases.

The chain recombines TRBV28 with TRBJ2-2; 10 bases line up with TRBD1. The CDR3 sequence is 17 residues long. Germline loops: CDR1 MDHEN, CDR2 SYDVKM. Trimming at V came to 5 bases and at J to 4 bases, leaving 10 bases not matched to a gene. CDR3 nucleotides: TGTGCCAGCAGTCTGCCCGGGACAGGGGTCGCCACCGGGGAGCTGTTTTTT. As protein: CASSLPGTGVATGELFF.

This clone appeared a single time. The chain links TRBV9 to TRBJ2-7; 8 nucleotides line up with TRBD2. The CDR3 extends over 15 amino acids. Germline lookup yields CDR1 SGDLS and CDR2 YYNGEE. V was clipped by 3 bases and J by 0 bases; unmatched bases: 5. The chain's CDR3 is CASSANSGVSYEQYF. In nucleotides, the CDR3 is TGTGCCAGCAGCGCGAATAGCGGGGTCTCCTACGAGCAGTACTTC. Looking up the rest from reference TRBV9 and TRBJ2-7 gives the full variable domain: DSGVTQTPKHLITATGQRVTLRCSPRSGDLSVYWYQQSLDQGLQFLIQYYNGEERAKGNILERFSAQQFPDLHSELNLSSLELGDSALYFCASSANSGVSYEQYFGPGTRLTVT.

V usage is TRBV28 and J usage is TRBJ2-5, with a weak D call TRBD2 (6 bases). CDR1 is MDHEN, CDR2 SYDVKM, per germline. The germline V and J ends were trimmed by 3 bases and 1 base, with 9 bases remaining between them. The CDR3 is made up of 14 amino acids. CDR3 protein: CASSFLAVQETQYF. Here the CDR3 DNA reads TGTGCCAGCAGTTTTTTAGCGGTCCAAGAGACCCAGTACTTC.

The chain carries TRBV5-4 and TRBJ1-4; TRBD1 matches 7 bases. The CDR3 sequence is 13 residues long. Trimming took 4 bases from V and 8 from J; bases not matched to a gene: 5. Germline V gene data show CDR1 as SGHNT and CDR2 as YYREEE (reference sequence). CDR3 loop: CASSGDSEEKLFF. The DNA for the CDR3 is TGTGCCAGCAGCGGGGACAGCGAGGAAAAACTGTTTTTT.

This clone was recorded once. The chain recombines TRBV18 with TRBJ1-4; tentative D call: TRBD1 (5 bases). This CDR3 spans 15 amino acids. Germline loops: CDR1 KGHSH, CDR2 LQKENI. V was cut by 2 bases and J by 0 bases, with 7 bases left in between. The CDR3 DNA reads as TGTGCCAGCTCACCAGGGGACGCAACTAATGAAAAACTGTTTTTT. This codes for CASSPGDATNEKLFF.

The chain uses TRBV5-1 and TRBJ2-7; D perhaps matches TRBD2 (7 bases). The ends were cut back, 5 bases at V and 3 bases at J, with 21 bases in the middle. This CDR3 has 16 amino acids. Germline V CDR1 and CDR2: SGHRS, YFSETQ. The CDR3 coding sequence is TGCGCCAGCAGACTGGGGGCTAGCGGAGATTACTACGAGCAGTACTTC. Translation: CASRLGASGDYYEQYF.

The CDR3 sequence: CASTSTGQGAYEQYF. CDR3 in DNA: TGTGCCAGCACCTCCACGGGACAGGGGGCCTACGAGCAGTACTTC. The chain employs TRBV28 and TRBJ2-7; 11 positions match TRBD1. V lost 7 bases to trimming and J lost 2 bases; unmatched junction nucleotides: 7. Germline CDR1 MDHEN, CDR2 SYDVKM. The CDR3 has 15 residues.

V is TRBV7-9 and J is TRBJ2-1; 14 positions match TRBD2. Germline-derived CDR1 and CDR2 are SEHNR and FQNEAQ (reference sequence). The CDR3 is 17 residues long. V lost 1 base and J lost 5; bases outside the gene matches: 4. This chain's CDR3 is CASSLGGTSGSHNEQFF. CDR3 nucleotide sequence: TGTGCCAGCAGCTTAGGAGGGACTAGCGGGAGCCACAATGAGCAGTTCTTC.